The entry that follows covers one TCR beta chain sequence. Its antigen is currently unknown. The source of the sample is a study of T cell repertoires in cytomegalovirus infection. Overall study findings and caveats: CMV-specific TCR beta clonotypes restricted by HLA-C were the ones dominating the ex vivo response.

TCRdb processed the reads anew with MiXCR; each CDR3 protein has one entry. The sample includes about 700,000 distinct CDR3 sequences, around 35% seen only once; the top ten take approximately 18%. V lost 5 bases, J lost 3 bases, and 16 bases lay in between. This CDR3 comprises 15 residues. Germline loops: CDR1 SEHNR, CDR2 FQNEAQ (reference sequence). The receptor was derived from a human donor in good health (CMV status not recorded). Some clones in this sample may be carry-over from other donors' samples. This chain connects TRBV7-9 to TRBJ1-1, with TRBD1 as a possible D gene (5 bases). Sequences were derived from cultured PBMCs, sampled from culture after CMV antigen stimulation. Written as DNA, the CDR3 is TGTGCCAGCAGCGGAGGGAGGGGCCGGCACACTGAAGCTTTCTTT. This gives the protein CASSGGRGRHTEAFF.